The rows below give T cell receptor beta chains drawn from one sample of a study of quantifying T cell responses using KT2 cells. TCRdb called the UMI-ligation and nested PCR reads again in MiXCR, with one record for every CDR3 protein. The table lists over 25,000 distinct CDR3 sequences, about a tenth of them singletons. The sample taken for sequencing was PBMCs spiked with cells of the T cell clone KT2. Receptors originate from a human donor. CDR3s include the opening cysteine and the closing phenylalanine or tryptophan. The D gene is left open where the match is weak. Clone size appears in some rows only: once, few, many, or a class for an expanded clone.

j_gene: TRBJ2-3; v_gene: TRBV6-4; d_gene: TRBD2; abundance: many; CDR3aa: CASSSLAGSTDTQYF; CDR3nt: TGTGCCAGCAGTAGTCTAGCGGGGAGCACAGATACGCAGTATTTT
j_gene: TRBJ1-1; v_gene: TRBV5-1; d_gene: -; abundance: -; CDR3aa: CASSLTRGMEAFF; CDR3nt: TGCGCCAGCAGCTTAACACGGGGAATGGAAGCTTTCTTT
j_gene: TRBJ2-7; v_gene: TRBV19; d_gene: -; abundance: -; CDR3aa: CASSLRSEQYF; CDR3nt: TGTGCCAGTAGCCTTAGGAGCGAGCAGTACTTC
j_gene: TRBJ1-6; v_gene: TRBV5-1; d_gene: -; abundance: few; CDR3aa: CASSPDGDSPLHF; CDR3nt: TGCGCCAGCAGTCCCGACGGAGATTCACCCCTCCACTTT
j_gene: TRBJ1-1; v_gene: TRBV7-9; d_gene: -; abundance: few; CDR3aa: CASSKGIGGTEAFF; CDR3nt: TGTGCCAGCAGCAAGGGGATCGGGGGCACTGAAGCTTTCTTT
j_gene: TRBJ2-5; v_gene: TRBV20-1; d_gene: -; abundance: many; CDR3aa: CSSHEGGVETQYF; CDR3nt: TGCAGCTCCCATGAGGGGGGGGTTGAGACCCAGTACTTC
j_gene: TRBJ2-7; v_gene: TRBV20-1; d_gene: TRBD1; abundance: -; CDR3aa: CSARSTPGQGISYEQYF; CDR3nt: TGCAGTGCTAGGTCCACCCCGGGACAGGGAATTTCCTACGAGCAGTACTTC
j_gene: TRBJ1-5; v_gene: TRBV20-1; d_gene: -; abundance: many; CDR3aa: CSASSGPQHF; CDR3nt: TGCAGTGCTAGTAGCGGGCCCCAGCATTTT
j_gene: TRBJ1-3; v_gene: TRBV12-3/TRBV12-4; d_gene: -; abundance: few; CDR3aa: CASFLQDSGNTIYF; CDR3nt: TGTGCCAGTTTTTTGCAGGACTCTGGAAACACCATATATTTT
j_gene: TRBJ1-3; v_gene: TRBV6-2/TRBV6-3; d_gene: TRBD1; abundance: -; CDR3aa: CASSGTGISGNTIYF; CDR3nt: TGTGCCAGCAGCGGGACAGGGATCTCTGGAAACACCATATATTTT
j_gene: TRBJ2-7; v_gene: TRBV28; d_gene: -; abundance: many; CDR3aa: CASSFLEREQYF; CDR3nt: TGTGCCAGCAGTTTCCTGGAGCGGGAGCAGTACTTC
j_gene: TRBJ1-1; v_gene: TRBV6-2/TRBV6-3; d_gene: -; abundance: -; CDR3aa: CASREQGYLLGAFF; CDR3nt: TGTGCCAGCAGAGAACAGGGTTATCTCCTGGGAGCTTTCTTT
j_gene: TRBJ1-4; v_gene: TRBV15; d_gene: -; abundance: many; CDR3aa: CATSSRGAKLFF; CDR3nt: TGTGCCACCAGCAGCAGGGGAGCAAAACTGTTTTTT
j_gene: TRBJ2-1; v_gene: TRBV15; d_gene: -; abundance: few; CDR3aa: CATSRELAVDEQFF; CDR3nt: TGTGCCACCAGCAGAGAATTAGCAGTCGATGAGCAGTTCTTC
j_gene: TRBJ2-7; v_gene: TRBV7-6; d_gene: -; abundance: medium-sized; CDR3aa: CASSLGRNYEQYF; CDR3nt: TGTGCCAGCAGCTTAGGTAGGAACTACGAGCAGTACTTC
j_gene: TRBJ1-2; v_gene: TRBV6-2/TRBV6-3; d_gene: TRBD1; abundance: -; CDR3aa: CASSATGRGYTF; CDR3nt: TGTGCCAGCAGTGCGACAGGGCGAGGCTACACCTTC
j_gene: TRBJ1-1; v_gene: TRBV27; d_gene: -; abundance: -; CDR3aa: CASSLAGPLEAFF; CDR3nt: TGTGCCAGCAGTTTAGCAGGGCCGCTTGAAGCTTTCTTT
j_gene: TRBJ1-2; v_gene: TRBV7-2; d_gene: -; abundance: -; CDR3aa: CASSLETGNYGYTF; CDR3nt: TGTGCCAGCAGCTTAGAAACAGGGAACTATGGCTACACCTTC
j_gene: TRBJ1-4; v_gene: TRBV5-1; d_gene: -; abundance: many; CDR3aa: CASSSPNEKLFF; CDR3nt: TGCGCCAGCAGCTCACCTAATGAAAAACTGTTTTTT
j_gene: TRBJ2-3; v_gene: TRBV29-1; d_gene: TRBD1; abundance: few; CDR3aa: CSGTKTGASASTQYF; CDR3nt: TGCAGCGGGACTAAGACAGGGGCGTCAGCAAGTACGCAGTATTTT
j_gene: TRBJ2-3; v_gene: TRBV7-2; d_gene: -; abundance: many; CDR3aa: CASSLVGLDTQYF; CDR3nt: TGTGCCAGCAGCTTAGTCGGACTAGATACGCAGTATTTT
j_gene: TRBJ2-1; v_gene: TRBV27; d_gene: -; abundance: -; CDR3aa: CASSGGWDEQFF; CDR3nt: TGTGCCAGCAGTGGAGGTTGGGATGAGCAGTTCTTC
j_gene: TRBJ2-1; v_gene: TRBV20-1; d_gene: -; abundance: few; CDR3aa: CSARDLRPKDEQFF; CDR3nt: TGCAGTGCTAGAGATCTGAGACCCAAGGACGAGCAGTTCTTC
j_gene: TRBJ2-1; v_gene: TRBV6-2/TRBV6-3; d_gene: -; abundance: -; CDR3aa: CASSHRSSEQFF; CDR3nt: TGTGCCAGCAGCCATCGGTCGAGTGAGCAGTTCTTC
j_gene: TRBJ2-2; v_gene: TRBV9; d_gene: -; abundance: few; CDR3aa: CASSVSGTGELFF; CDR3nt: TGTGCCAGCAGCGTGAGCGGTACCGGGGAGCTGTTTTTT
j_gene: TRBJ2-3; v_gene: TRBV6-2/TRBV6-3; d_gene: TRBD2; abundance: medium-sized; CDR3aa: CASSYGTSADTQYF; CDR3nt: TGTGCCAGCAGTTACGGGACTAGCGCAGATACGCAGTATTTT
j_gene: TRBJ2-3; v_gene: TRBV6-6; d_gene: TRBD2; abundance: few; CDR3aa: CASSYYGTSGGATDTQYF; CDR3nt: TGTGCCAGCAGTTACTACGGGACTAGCGGGGGGGCCACAGATACGCAGTATTTT
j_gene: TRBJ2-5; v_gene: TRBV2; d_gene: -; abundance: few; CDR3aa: CASSLKTGQRETQYF; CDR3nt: TGTGCCAGCAGTCTCAAGACCGGGCAGAGGGAGACCCAGTACTTC
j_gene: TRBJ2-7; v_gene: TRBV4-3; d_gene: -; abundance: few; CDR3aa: CASSQDYLSYEQYF; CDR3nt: TGCGCCAGCAGCCAAGATTACTTGTCCTACGAGCAGTACTTC
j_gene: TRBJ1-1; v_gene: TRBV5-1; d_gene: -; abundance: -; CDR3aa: CASSLVPNPGATEAFF; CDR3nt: TGCGCCAGCAGCTTGGTCCCGAATCCAGGGGCCACTGAAGCTTTCTTT
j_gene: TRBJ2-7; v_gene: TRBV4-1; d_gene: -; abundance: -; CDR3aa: CASSQGAGSLSRYEQYF; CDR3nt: TGCGCCAGCAGCCAAGGAGCAGGGTCTCTCTCCCGCTACGAGCAGTACTTC
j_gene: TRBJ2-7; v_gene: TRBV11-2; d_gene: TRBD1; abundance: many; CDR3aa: CASSSPGQSYEQYF; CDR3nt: TGTGCCAGCAGCTCGCCGGGACAGTCCTACGAGCAGTACTTC
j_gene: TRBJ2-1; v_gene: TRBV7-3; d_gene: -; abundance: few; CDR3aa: CASSLGAYNEQFF; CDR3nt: TGTGCCAGCAGCTTAGGGGCCTACAATGAGCAGTTCTTC
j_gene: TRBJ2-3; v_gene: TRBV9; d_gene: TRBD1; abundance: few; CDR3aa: CASSQTGVGPTDTQYF; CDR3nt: TGTGCCAGCAGCCAGACAGGGGTAGGTCCCACAGATACGCAGTATTTT
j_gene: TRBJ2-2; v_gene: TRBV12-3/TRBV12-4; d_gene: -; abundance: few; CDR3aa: CASSWELDTGELFF; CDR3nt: TGTGCCAGCAGTTGGGAGCTAGACACCGGGGAGCTGTTTTTT
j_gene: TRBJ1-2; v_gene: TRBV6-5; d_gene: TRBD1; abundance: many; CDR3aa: CASRGGTGINYGYTF; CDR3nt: TGTGCCAGCAGGGGGGGGACAGGGATAAACTATGGCTACACCTTC
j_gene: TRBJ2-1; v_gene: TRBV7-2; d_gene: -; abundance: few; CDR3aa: CASSLIGGYYNEQFF; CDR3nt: TGTGCCAGCAGCTTAATCGGGGGATACTACAATGAGCAGTTCTTC
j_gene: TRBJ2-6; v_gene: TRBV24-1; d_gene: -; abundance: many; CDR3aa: CATSDPGRASGANVLTF; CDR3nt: TGTGCCACCAGTGACCCGGGACGTGCCTCTGGGGCCAACGTCCTGACTTTC
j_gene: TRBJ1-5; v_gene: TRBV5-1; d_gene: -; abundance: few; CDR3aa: CASSLGDATGNQPQHF; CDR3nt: TGCGCCAGCAGCTTGGGGGACGCAACGGGGAATCAGCCCCAGCATTTT
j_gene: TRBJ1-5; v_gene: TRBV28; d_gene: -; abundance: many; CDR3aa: CATSTYSNQPQHF; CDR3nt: TGTGCCACCAGTACTTATAGCAATCAGCCCCAGCATTTT
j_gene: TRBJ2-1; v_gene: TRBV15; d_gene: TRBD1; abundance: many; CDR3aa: CATSRDRGHEQFF; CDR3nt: TGTGCCACCAGCAGAGACAGGGGGCATGAGCAGTTCTTC
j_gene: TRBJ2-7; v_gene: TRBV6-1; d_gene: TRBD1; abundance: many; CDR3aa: CASSEALGQTYEQYF; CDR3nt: TGTGCCAGCAGTGAAGCGTTGGGACAGACCTACGAGCAGTACTTC
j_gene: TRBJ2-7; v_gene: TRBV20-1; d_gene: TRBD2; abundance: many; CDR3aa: CSARGGEGYYEQYF; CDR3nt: TGCAGTGCTAGAGGCGGGGAGGGGTACTACGAGCAGTACTTC
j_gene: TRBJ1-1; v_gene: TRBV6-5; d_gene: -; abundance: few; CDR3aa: CASSLDRKEAFF; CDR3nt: TGTGCCAGCAGCCTAGACAGAAAGGAAGCTTTCTTT
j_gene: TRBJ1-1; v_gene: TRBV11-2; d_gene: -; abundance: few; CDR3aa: CASTQESYTEAFF; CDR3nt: TGTGCCAGCACACAGGAAAGCTACACTGAAGCTTTCTTT
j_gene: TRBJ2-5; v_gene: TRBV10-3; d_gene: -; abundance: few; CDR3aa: CAISEGRDETQYF; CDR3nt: TGTGCCATCAGTGAAGGCAGGGATGAGACCCAGTACTTC
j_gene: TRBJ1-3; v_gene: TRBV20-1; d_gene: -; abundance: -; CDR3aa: CSARLRGTSGNTIYF; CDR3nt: TGCAGTGCTAGACTCAGGGGAACATCGGGAAACACCATATATTTT
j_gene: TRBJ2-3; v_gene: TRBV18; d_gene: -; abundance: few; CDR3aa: CASSPKQTSTDTQYF; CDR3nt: TGTGCCAGCTCACCGAAACAGACCAGCACAGATACGCAGTATTTT
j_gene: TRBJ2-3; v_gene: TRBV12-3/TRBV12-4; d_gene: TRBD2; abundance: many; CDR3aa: CASSSTSGSDTQYF; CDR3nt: TGTGCCAGCAGTTCAACTAGCGGGTCAGATACGCAGTATTTT
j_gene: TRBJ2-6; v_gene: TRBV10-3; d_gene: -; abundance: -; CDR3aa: CAIRRQSGANVLTF; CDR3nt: TGTGCCATCAGAAGACAATCTGGGGCCAACGTCCTGACTTTC
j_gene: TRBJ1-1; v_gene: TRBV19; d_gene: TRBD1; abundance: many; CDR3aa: CASNEDRASTEAFF; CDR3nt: TGTGCCAGTAATGAAGACAGGGCCAGCACTGAAGCTTTCTTT
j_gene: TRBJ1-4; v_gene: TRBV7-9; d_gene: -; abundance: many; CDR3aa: CASSLLNAEKLFF; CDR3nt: TGTGCCAGCAGCTTGTTAAATGCGGAAAAACTGTTTTTT
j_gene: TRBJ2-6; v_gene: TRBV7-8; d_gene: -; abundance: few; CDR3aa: CASSFGQLLRRGANVLTF; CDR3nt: TGTGCCAGCAGCTTCGGACAGTTGCTCCGGCGAGGGGCCAACGTCCTGACTTTC
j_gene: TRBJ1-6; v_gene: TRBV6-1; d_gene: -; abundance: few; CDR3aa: CASSEVLNSPLHF; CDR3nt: TGTGCCAGCAGTGAAGTTCTAAATTCACCCCTCCACTTT